The text below deals with one T cell receptor beta chain. These data are taken from a study of T cell changes during pregnancy in multiple sclerosis. The germline V gene encodes CDR1 SGHVS and CDR2 FQNEAQ. V shed 8 bases and J shed 4 bases, with 11 bases lying between them. There are 12 residues in the CDR3. The data were produced by immunoSEQ multiplex PCR, yet TCRdb's version contains in-frame clones alone and is incomplete. The table shows about 71,000 clones, with over 75% occurring only once. The specimen comprised CD8+ T cells from peripheral blood mononuclear cells, sampled before pregnancy. The clonotype originates from a female donor with multiple sclerosis, enrolled in a pregnancy study. This rearrangement joins TRBV7-8 to TRBJ1-1; possible D gene TRBD1, 5 bases. Written as DNA, the CDR3 is TGTGCCAGCGGGCAGGGTGGCACTGAAGCTTTCTTT. Amino acid sequence: CASGQGGTEAFF.